The 2 T cell receptor beta chains listed next were all sequenced from one sample in a study of Ad26.COV2.S vaccination and SARS-CoV-2 variants. Clones were read by immunoSEQ multiplex PCR, and TCRdb kept only the in-frame ones, dropping some. The repertoire holds approximately 400,000 clones, with more than 75% as singletons. Treatment here: 15 to 20 received Ad26.COV2.S at low or high dose, single or two shots; 5 received placebo; per-sample allocation not given. Sampling took place 63 days after the first vaccine or placebo injection. The source was peripheral blood, collected in a trial of Ad26.COV2.S vaccine versus placebo. All receptors come from a person aged 18-65 years who received the Ad26.COV2.S COVID-19 vaccine or a placebo.

A word on this clone: Mismatch with germline at one junction end may stem from a read error. Other DNA variants within this sample encode the same CDR3. V usage is TRBV11-2 and J usage is TRBJ1-5; a possible D gene is TRBD1 (5 bases). CDR3 length: 14 residues. Per the germline V gene, CDR1 is SGHAT and CDR2 is FQNNGV. The CDR3 region is CASSWDGKNQPQHF. As DNA, the CDR3 is TGTGCCAGCAGTTGGGACGGAAAGAATCAGCCCCAACATTTT.

The J gene is TRBJ2-3, the V gene TRBV5-1, with D possibly matching TRBD1 (5 bases). The CDR3 totals 11 residues. With 3 bases removed from V and 12 bases from J, the gap between germline ends came to 11 bases. Germline CDR1 SGHRS, CDR2 YFSETQ. This CDR3 is CASSYQGLQYF. CDR3 coding DNA: TGCGCCAGCAGCTACCAGGGTCTTCAGTATTTT.